Below, 10 T cell receptor beta chains from the same sample are listed, as sequenced in a study of siplizumab effects on memory and regulatory T cells (dated by TCRdb to the late 2010s). Library method: the immunoSEQ multiplex PCR assay. The immuneACCESS repertoire file appears here via TCRdb, limited to in-frame rearrangements. These files lack a portion of the clones; in checked studies, under half of the deficit traces to unresolved V genes, and the cause of the others is not known. The sample table records about 50,000 clones; over 90% of these occur just once. The ten largest clonotypes hold more than 15% of the sample. Sequencing input: CD8+ T cells sorted from blood. The source is a human donor in good health.

Here the CDR3 DNA reads TGTGCCAGCAGTTCTCGAAGACTAGCGGGAGGGCCAGCGGGGTTAGCGGATACGCAGTATTTT. It yields the protein CASSSRRLAGGPAGLADTQYF. The chain employs TRBV28 and TRBJ2-3; 14 bases map to TRBD2. Germline V gene sequence: CDR1 MDHEN, CDR2 SYDVKM. The J segment lost 6 bases and the V segment lost 4 bases, leaving 21 bases of the junction unmatched. The CDR3 loop spans 21 amino acids. The entire variable domain, with the rest obtained from reference TRBV28 and TRBJ2-3, is as follows: DVKVTQSSRYLVKRTGEKVFLECVQDMDHENMFWYRQDPGLGLRLIYFSYDVKMKEKGDIPEGYSVSREKKERFSLILESASTNQTSMYLCASSSRRLAGGPAGLADTQYFGPGTRLTVL.

This clone was observed once. The V call is TRBV4-1, the J call TRBJ1-1, with D perhaps matching TRBD1 (6 bases). The CDR3 consists of 15 residues. The V end lost 3 bases, the J end lost 1 base, and 12 bases lay between the germline ends. Germline CDR1 reads MGHRA; CDR2 reads YSYEKL. The CDR3: CASSHRLQGNTEAFF. The DNA of the CDR3 is TGCGCCAGCAGCCACCGATTACAGGGGAACACTGAAGCTTTCTTT.

The rearrangement joins TRBV4-2 to TRBJ2-7; D unresolved. The V gene's germline CDR1 is LGHNA and CDR2 YNFKEQ. The CDR3 is 15 amino acids. V was pared by 1 base and J by 2 bases, with 12 bases between. CDR3 coding DNA: TGTGCCAGCAGCCAAGTAGCAGAATTAGCCTACGAGCAGTACTTC. Amino acids: CASSQVAELAYEQYF.

The chain uses TRBV9 and TRBJ2-7, with D maybe TRBD1 (5 bases). Trimming left V 0 bases short and J 3 bases short, with 10 bases between. This CDR3 is 14 amino acids long. Germline CDR1 is SGDLS and CDR2 is YYNGEE. Here the CDR3 reads CASSVAMQGYEQYF. In DNA, the CDR3 is TGTGCCAGCAGCGTAGCTATGCAGGGCTACGAGCAGTACTTC.

Here the CDR3 reads CASSLDQVGTIYQETQYF. The DNA of the CDR3 is TGTGCCAGCAGCCTGGATCAAGTCGGCACCATATACCAAGAGACCCAGTACTTC. This sequence joins TRBV5-5 and TRBJ2-5; D is uncertain. CDR1 and CDR2 from the germline V gene are SGHKS and YYEKEE (reference sequence). The CDR3 runs 18 residues. V lost 4 bases and J lost 0, with 22 bases in between.

This chain links TRBV5-1 with TRBJ1-1, with 7 positions matching TRBD1. The CDR3 is 15 amino acids. Germline V gene lookup returns CDR1 SGHRS and CDR2 YFSETQ. Trimming took 0 bases from V and 0 from J; bases not matched to a gene: 2. CDR3: CASSLEGQMNTEAFF. The CDR3 DNA reads TGCGCCAGCAGCTTGGAGGGACAGATGAACACTGAAGCTTTCTTT.

V and J are TRBV9 and TRBJ2-1, with TRBD1 identical over 7 bases. Germline trimming cut 3 bases from V and 4 bases from J; bases unmatched to any gene: 4. Per germline, CDR1 SGDLS and CDR2 YYNGEE. The CDR3 is 14 residues long. CDR3 in amino acids: CASSGTGGYNEQFF. The DNA for the CDR3 is TGTGCCAGCAGCGGGACAGGAGGTTACAATGAGCAGTTCTTC.

Notes on this clone: Just one base apart from a much larger clone, this may be a read error. Within the sample, other DNA sequences also encode this same CDR3. V gene TRBV11-2 combines with J gene TRBJ2-1, with D hard to call. The CDR3 consists of 10 residues. The V end was cut by 3 bases, the J end by 7 bases, with 1 base between. CDR1 is SGHAT, CDR2 FQNNGV, per germline. The CDR3 coding sequence is TGTGCCAGCAGCTTTAATGAGCAGTTCTTC. It codes for CASSFNEQFF.

The CDR3 here is CAISVDTYNEQFF. The CDR3, as DNA: TGTGCCATCAGTGTTGACACCTACAATGAGCAGTTCTTC. The chain is built from TRBV10-3 and TRBJ2-1; D unresolved. Germline lookup yields CDR1 ENHRY and CDR2 SYGVKD. This CDR3 has 13 residues. Trimming took 4 bases from V and 2 from J, leaving 6 bases between them.

The chain links TRBV18 to TRBJ2-6, with TRBD2 matching 15 bases. Germline CDR1 reads KGHSH; CDR2 reads LQKENI. V was clipped by 8 bases and J by 1 base; unmatched bases: 12. This CDR3 comprises 20 residues. DNA of the CDR3: TGTGCCAGCCTGACCAAAGGACTAGCGGGAGGGGATTCTGGGGCCAACGTCCTGACTTTC. It codes for CASLTKGLAGGDSGANVLTF.